The rows below give T cell receptor beta chains drawn from one sample of a study of blood T cell repertoires in COVID-19. Measured with immunoSEQ multiplex PCR; TCRdb has only the in-frame clones, and not every one. This sample has over 45,000 clones, with approximately 85% found just once. Sequenced: peripheral blood. Receptors were obtained from a human donor in a cohort sampled during active COVID-19. CDR3s include the opening cysteine and the closing phenylalanine or tryptophan. Fields, in order: V gene, clone size, J gene, D gene, CDR3 DNA, CDR3 protein. A D gene is named only where the DNA matches it firmly. Clone size appears in some rows only: once, few, many, or a class for an expanded clone.

>TRBV27|once|TRBJ1-2|TRBD1
TGTGCCAGCAGTTCGCACAGGGGCGACTATGGCTACACCTTC
CASSSHRGDYGYTF
>TRBV11-3|-|TRBJ2-3|-
TGTGCCAGCAGCCCGCTGGCGGGGAGCACAGATACGCAGTATTTT
CASSPLAGSTDTQYF
>TRBV24-1|-|TRBJ2-1|TRBD2
TGTGCCACCAGTGATTTGAAGGGAGGGAGTCACTTCTACAATGAGCAGTTCTTC
CATSDLKGGSHFYNEQFF
>TRBV18|-|TRBJ2-1|TRBD2
TGTGCCAGCTCACCACCCGGACTAGCGGGCGGGAATGAGCAGTTCTTC
CASSPPGLAGGNEQFF
>TRBV7-2|-|TRBJ2-3|-
TGTGCCAGCAGCTTAGGTGGGAGGACAGATACGCAGTATTTT
CASSLGGRTDTQYF
>TRBV18|-|TRBJ2-1|TRBD2
TGTGCCAGCTCACCCGACCTAGCGGTTAGGTACAATGAGCAGTTCTTC
CASSPDLAVRYNEQFF
>TRBV5-1|-|TRBJ1-1|-
TGCGCCAGCAGCTTGAAGCAGGACACTGAAGCTTTCTTT
CASSLKQDTEAFF
>TRBV18|-|TRBJ1-2|TRBD1
TGTGCCAGCTCCCCTGGGGTTGACAGGGGGAAAGATGGCTACACCTTC
CASSPGVDRGKDGYTF
>TRBV6-2/TRBV6-3|-|TRBJ2-5|-
TGTGCCAGCAGTAAACGGGGACTCCAGCGGGCCCAAGAGACCCAGTACTTC
CASSKRGLQRAQETQYF
>TRBV14|-|TRBJ2-1|TRBD2
TGTGCCAGCAGCCAAGGACTAGCGACCAGGGGTGAGCAGTTCTTC
CASSQGLATRGEQFF
>TRBV7-9|-|TRBJ2-5|-
TGTGCCAGCAGCTTAGTGGGTACGGGTCCCCAAGAGACCCAGTACTTC
CASSLVGTGPQETQYF
>TRBV28|-|TRBJ1-2|-
TGTGCCAGCAGTTTAGGCTTCGGGTATGGCTACACCTTC
CASSLGFGYGYTF
>TRBV4-1|-|TRBJ1-6|-
TGCGCCAGCAGCCAAGATGAGGGAATCGGTTCACCCCTCCACTTT
CASSQDEGIGSPLHF
>TRBV6-2/TRBV6-3|-|TRBJ1-5|-
TGTGCCAGCAGTTACAGGAGTCGGGGGAGCAATCAGCCCCAGCATTTT
CASSYRSRGSNQPQHF
>TRBV7-9|-|TRBJ2-5|TRBD2
TGTGCCAGCAGCTTCGGGCTAGCGGGAGTGGAAGAGACCCAGTACTTC
CASSFGLAGVEETQYF
>TRBV9|-|TRBJ1-5|-
TGTGCCAGCAGCGTAGGGGGACTTAGCAATCAGCCCCAGCATTTT
CASSVGGLSNQPQHF
>TRBV20-1|-|TRBJ2-5|-
TGCAGTGCGTTCAGGGCGTCGACCCAGTACTTC
CSAFRASTQYF
>TRBV7-2|-|TRBJ1-4|TRBD1
TGTGCCAGCAGCTCCAGGGGGCCGACTAATGAAAAACTGTTTTTT
CASSSRGPTNEKLFF
>TRBV10-3|once|TRBJ2-5|TRBD1
TGTGCCACCCAGACAGGGGGCGCGTCGGGGAAGACCCAGTACTTC
CATQTGGASGKTQYF
>TRBV15|-|TRBJ2-7|-
TGTGCCACCAGCAGAGTAGGGACTGCTTCCTACGAGCAGTACTTC
CATSRVGTASYEQYF
>TRBV13|-|TRBJ2-2|-
TGTGCCAGCAGCTTGATGACTTCCGGGGAGCTGTTTTTT
CASSLMTSGELFF
>TRBV20-1|-|TRBJ1-1|-
TGCAGTGCTAGTCCGGGGTGGGACACTGAAGCTTTCTTT
CSASPGWDTEAFF